Listed here are 2 T cell receptor beta chains from one sample, sequenced in a study of CD8 T cells in Susac syndrome. Reverse transcription of about 0.5 to 1 ug RNA used random hexamers. TCRdb called the immunoSEQ multiplex PCR reads again in MiXCR, with one record for every CDR3 protein. The data hold approximately 100,000 distinct CDR3 sequences, with around 92% observed a single time. Source material: CD8+ T cells from PBMCs. Receptor source: a human donor in good health.

V and J are TRBV14 and TRBJ2-2; possible D gene TRBD2, 5 bases. There are 18 residues in the CDR3. CDR1 and CDR2 from the germline V gene are SGHDN and FVKESK. The V gene lost 0 bases and the J gene lost 5 bases, with 19 bases spanning the gap. CDR3 coding DNA: TGTGCCAGCAGCCAAGATTTCAGGACTCCGCGGTTAACCGGGGAGCTGTTTTTT. This encodes CASSQDFRTPRLTGELFF.

This clonotype is a singleton in its sample. This chain links TRBV6-2 or TRBV6-3 with TRBJ2-1; 9 bases fit TRBD1. Germline values: CDR1 MNHEY, CDR2 SVGEGT. This CDR3 has 17 residues. The V segment lost 0 bases and the J segment 4 bases; nucleotides outside the gene matches: 7. Written as DNA, the CDR3 is TGTGCCAGCAGTTACTCCCCCGGGACAGGGATTTACAATGAGCAGTTCTTC. It encodes CASSYSPGTGIYNEQFF.